Below, 24 T cell receptor beta chains from the same sample are listed, as sequenced in a study of Ad26.COV2.S vaccination and SARS-CoV-2 variants. Some clones are missing from TCRdb's copy, which holds only in-frame ones; the method was immunoSEQ multiplex PCR. The sample includes approximately 480,000 clones, around 88% of them seen just once. As to treatment: around 19 received Ad26.COV2.S at low or high dose, single or two shots; roughly five received placebo; per-sample allocation not given. The samples date from day 63 after the first vaccine or placebo injection. Sequencing used peripheral blood, obtained in a trial of Ad26.COV2.S vaccine versus placebo. The receptors stem from a person aged 18 to 65 who received the Ad26.COV2.S COVID-19 vaccine or a placebo.

The V gene is TRBV30, the J gene TRBJ2-6, with TRBD1 matching 9 bases. The CDR3 loop spans 14 amino acids. The J segment lost 3 bases and the V segment lost 5 bases, leaving 2 bases of the junction unmatched. Germline assignment: CDR1 GTSNPN and CDR2 SVGIG (reference sequence). The CDR3 bases are TGTGCCTGGGCGACAGGGGGTGGGGCCAACGTCCTGACTTTC. Encoded protein: CAWATGGGANVLTF. Supplemented by reference TRBV30 and TRBJ2-6, the full variable domain reads SQTIHQWPATLVQPVGSPLSLECTVEGTSNPNLYWYRQAAGRGLQLLFYSVGIGQISSEVPQNLSASRPQDRQFILSSKKLLLSDSGFYLCAWATGGGANVLTFGAGSRLTVL.

J is TRBJ2-7 and V is TRBV6-6; no firm D call. V shed 7 bases and J shed 0 bases, with 16 bases lying between them. CDR1 is MNHNY, CDR2 SVGAGI, per germline (reference sequence). This CDR3 comprises 15 residues. The CDR3 loop reads CASTVTVTPSYEQYF. The DNA for the CDR3 is TGTGCCAGCACCGTCACTGTTACGCCCTCCTACGAGCAGTACTTC.

The chain employs TRBV20-1 and TRBJ2-1; 8 positions match TRBD2. V trimming: 3 bases; J trimming: 0 bases; junction bases outside the gene matches: 7. CDR3 length equals 16 residues. Germline V gene data show CDR1 as DFQATT and CDR2 as SNEGSKA (reference sequence). The CDR3 DNA is TGCAGTGCTAGTTGGCCTAGCGGGTTCTCCTACAATGAGCAGTTCTTC. Translating it yields CSASWPSGFSYNEQFF.

Only one count was recorded for this clone. The chain couples TRBV27 to TRBJ2-7, with D hard to call. The V end was cut by 3 bases, the J end by 5 bases, with 2 bases between. The germline V gene encodes CDR1 MNHEY and CDR2 SMNVEV (reference sequence). CDR3 length: 10 amino acids. DNA for the CDR3: TGTGCCAGCAGTTTTGACGAGCAGTACTTC. Translated, it gives CASSFDEQYF.

The chain is built from TRBV28 and TRBJ2-5; tentative D call: TRBD2 (6 bases). V was trimmed by 4 bases and J by 2 bases, leaving 14 bases between them. Looked up from germline, CDR1 is MDHEN and CDR2 is SYDVKM. This CDR3 region has 15 residues. DNA of the CDR3: TGTGCCAGCAGTTCCCGGGACTTACTACAAGAGACCCAGTACTTC. It yields the protein CASSSRDLLQETQYF.

About this clone: The junction departs from germline at one end; a sequencing error may be responsible. This sequence joins TRBV19 and TRBJ1-6; no clear D. Germline V lookup: CDR1 LNHDA, CDR2 SQIVND (reference sequence). The CDR3 runs to 15 residues. In nucleotides, the CDR3 is TGTGCCACCTCCTCCTCCGGCGGCAATAATTCTCCCCTCCACTTT. As protein: CATSSSGGNNSPLHF.

This clone was seen only a few times. This chain joins TRBV28 and TRBJ1-1; D unclear. Trimming took off 5 bases at V and 9 bases at J, with 10 bases between the two ends. Germline CDR1 is MDHEN and CDR2 is SYDVKM. There are 11 residues in the CDR3. The CDR3 nucleotides read TGTGCCAGCAGTAGGGAATTCAAAGCTTTCTTT. It is translated as CASSREFKAFF.

The chain combines TRBV19 with TRBJ1-4; 7 nucleotides align to TRBD1. The CDR3 is 13 amino acids. CDR1 LNHDA and CDR2 SQIVND come from the germline V gene (reference sequence). The V segment lost 10 bases and the J segment 5 bases; nucleotides outside the gene matches: 7. CDR3 bases: TGTGCCACAAACAGGGGATGGAATGAAAAACTGTTTTTT. Its translation: CATNRGWNEKLFF.

The chain is built from TRBV28 and TRBJ1-1; D might be TRBD1 (6 bases). This CDR3 region has 13 residues. Trimming stripped 8 bases from V and 4 bases from J, with 14 bases between. Germline loops: CDR1 MDHEN, CDR2 SYDVKM. The CDR3 DNA reads TGTGCCAGCGGTACAGGGATGCCCACTGAAGCTTTCTTT. Translation gives CASGTGMPTEAFF.

This clone showed up just once. V gene TRBV4-3 combines with J gene TRBJ2-2; TRBD2 is a possible D gene (6 bases). Trimming removed 5 bases from V and 6 bases from J, with 19 bases in between. The CDR3 spans 16 residues. Germline-derived CDR1 and CDR2 are LGHNA and YSLEER. The chain's CDR3 is CASSVQRLVGAGELFF. The CDR3 coding sequence is TGCGCCAGCAGCGTCCAGAGACTAGTGGGCGCCGGGGAGCTGTTTTTT.

This chain joins TRBV6-1 and TRBJ1-5, with D uncertain. V lost 3 bases and J 3 bases, leaving 6 bases between the germline ends. CDR3 length: 13 residues. Germline values: CDR1 MNHNS, CDR2 SASEGT. In DNA, the CDR3 is TGTGCCAGCAGTGAGGACCCCAATCAGCCCCAGCATTTT. Encoded protein: CASSEDPNQPQHF.

This clone came up once. This chain joins TRBV6-6 and TRBJ1-4; D perhaps matches TRBD1 (5 bases). Germline loops: CDR1 MNHNY, CDR2 SVGAGI (reference sequence). V dropped 2 bases and J dropped 8 bases, with 12 bases sitting between them. This CDR3 region has 14 residues. In nucleotides, the CDR3 is TGTGCCAGCAGTTACACATCAGGGAACGAAAAACTGTTTTTT. Translating it yields CASSYTSGNEKLFF.

The chain has TRBV6-5 and TRBJ1-1, with D maybe TRBD1 (6 bases). Trimming left V 7 bases short and J 1 base short, with 16 bases between. The germline V gene encodes CDR1 MNHEY and CDR2 SVGAGI. The CDR3 spans 15 residues. The DNA for the CDR3 is TGTGCCAGCACCTCACTCGGGGGGCCGAACACTGAAGCTTTCTTT. This encodes CASTSLGGPNTEAFF.

V is TRBV19 and J is TRBJ2-2; no reliable D call. The CDR3 extends over 13 amino acids. Trimming removed 6 bases at V and 11 bases at J, with 16 bases between. The germline V gene has CDR1 LNHDA and CDR2 SQIVND (reference sequence). The CDR3 nucleotides read TGTGCCAGTAGGCCAAGCCCGCTGGGAGAGCTGTTTTTT. Translating gives CASRPSPLGELFF. Using reference TRBV19 and TRBJ2-2 for the parts outside the CDR3, the full variable domain is DGGITQSPKYLFRKEGQNVTLSCEQNLNHDAMYWYRQDPGQGLRLIYYSQIVNDFQKGDIAEGYSVSREKKESFPLTVTSAQKNPTAFYLCASRPSPLGELFFGEGSRLTVL.

This clone appeared many times. This chain links TRBV28 with TRBJ1-5; D not certain. The V end was cut by 8 bases, the J end by 7 bases, with 12 bases between. This CDR3 has 12 residues. Germline V lookup: CDR1 MDHEN, CDR2 SYDVKM. In nucleotides, the CDR3 is TGTGCCAGCCGGGTTGGGATCCAGCCCCAGCATTTT. Its protein is CASRVGIQPQHF. Full variable domain (rest looked up from reference TRBV28 and TRBJ1-5): DVKVTQSSRYLVKRTGEKVFLECVQDMDHENMFWYRQDPGLGLRLIYFSYDVKMKEKGDIPEGYSVSREKKERFSLILESASTNQTSMYLCASRVGIQPQHFGDGTRLSIL.

The genes are TRBV6-1 and TRBJ1-1; a weak D match, TRBD1 (5 bases). This CDR3 contains 14 residues. Trimming left V 1 base short and J 5 bases short, with 11 bases between. CDR1 is MNHNS and CDR2 is SASEGT in the germline V gene. The CDR3 DNA is TGTGCCAGCAGTGAAGTCTGGGGGGGAACTGAAGCTTTCTTT. Amino acids: CASSEVWGGTEAFF.

The chain couples TRBV13 to TRBJ2-7; 9 bases match TRBD1. J was trimmed by 1 base and V by 0 bases; bases with no gene match: 7. Germline loops: CDR1 PRHDT, CDR2 FYEKMQ (reference sequence). The CDR3 extends over 17 amino acids. Written as DNA, the CDR3 is TGTGCCAGCAGCTTAGGCCGGAGAGGGACAGGGTCCTACGAGCAGTACTTC. Its translation is CASSLGRRGTGSYEQYF. Looking up the rest from reference TRBV13 and TRBJ2-7 gives the full variable domain: AAGVIQSPRHLIKEKRETATLKCYPIPRHDTVYWYQQGPGQDPQFLISFYEKMQSDKGSIPDRFSAQQFSDYHSELNMSSLELGDSALYFCASSLGRRGTGSYEQYFGPGTRLTVT.

The CDR3 DNA is TGTGCCAGCAGCTTAGAATGGGGCAGGGCTAACTATGGCTACACCTTC. Translated, it gives CASSLEWGRANYGYTF. The rearrangement uses TRBV7-2 and TRBJ1-2; possible D gene TRBD1, 5 bases. V lost 1 base and J lost 0, with 12 bases in between. Per germline, CDR1 SGHTA and CDR2 FQGNSA. The CDR3 is 16 residues long.

This clone was seen a single time. V usage is TRBV28 and J usage is TRBJ2-1, with 10 bases aligning to TRBD2. V shed 1 base, J shed 9 bases, and the junction held 9 bases outside the gene matches. This CDR3 has 16 residues. Germline CDR1 and CDR2: MDHEN and SYDVKM. The CDR3 region is CASSLYTSGNRGEQFF. The CDR3 nucleotides are TGTGCCAGCAGTTTATATACTAGCGGGAATCGTGGTGAGCAGTTCTTC.

V usage is TRBV18 and J usage is TRBJ1-2, with D unresolved. CDR3 length equals 15 residues. V was shortened by 3 bases and J by 4 bases, with 15 bases between the two germline ends. Germline CDR1 and CDR2: KGHSH and LQKENI. The CDR3 coding sequence is TGTGCCAGCTCACCCCCTCTCAGGCTTTTCTATGGCTACACCTTC. Encoded protein: CASSPPLRLFYGYTF. Using reference TRBV18 and TRBJ1-2 for the parts outside the CDR3, the full variable domain is NAGVMQNPRHLVRRRGQEARLRCSPMKGHSHVYWYRQLPEEGLKFMVYLQKENIIDESGMPKERFSAEFPKEGPSILRIQQVVRGDSAAYFCASSPPLRLFYGYTFGSGTRLTVV.

J is TRBJ2-1 and V is TRBV25-1, with 7 bases that match TRBD1. After removal of 8 bases from V and 3 bases from J, the junction contained 7 bases not matched to a gene. The CDR3 covers 14 residues. Germline loops: CDR1 MGHDK, CDR2 SYGVNS. The CDR3 coding sequence is TGTGCCAGCGGCAGGGACAGTATCTACAATGAGCAGTTCTTC. Protein sequence: CASGRDSIYNEQFF.

The DNA for the CDR3 is TGTGCCAGCAGTGACGGGACCCGTCCCTACAATGAGCAGTTCTTC. Translation: CASSDGTRPYNEQFF. The chain joins TRBV6-4 to TRBJ2-1; TRBD1 or TRBD2 may be the D gene (5 bases each). CDR3 length: 15 residues. The germline CDR1 and CDR2 sequences are MRHNA and SNTAGT. The V and J ends lost 2 bases and 2 bases respectively, with 10 bases between them.

This chain links TRBV18 with TRBJ2-3, with D tentatively TRBD2 (6 bases). Trimming took off 3 bases at V and 6 bases at J, with 13 bases between the two ends. The CDR3 runs 14 residues. Germline-derived CDR1 and CDR2 are KGHSH and LQKENI. The CDR3, as DNA: TGTGCCAGCTCACCGTTACGGGAGTCGGATACGCAGTATTTT. Its translation: CASSPLRESDTQYF.

The chain is built from TRBV5-1 and TRBJ2-5, with D perhaps TRBD1 or TRBD2 (5 bases each). The germline V gene has CDR1 SGHRS and CDR2 YFSETQ. V was clipped by 6 bases and J by 5 bases, with 14 bases between them. This CDR3 has 13 residues. The CDR3 coding sequence is TGCGCCAGCACTTGGGACCCGGGGGAGACCCAGTACTTC. Encoded protein: CASTWDPGETQYF.